The 32 T cell receptor beta chains below all came from one sample that was sequenced in a study of blood T cells in healthy people across ages. The second PCR ran about 6 to 11 cycles with a sample-barcoded 5' primer and J-beta primers. One entry per CDR3 protein results from TCRdb running MiXCR on the 5' RACE reads. The sample yields 1.4 million or so distinct CDR3 sequences, around 40% seen once. The specimen was blood. The receptors stem from a woman between 18 and 30 years old in good health.

The V gene is TRBV7-8, the J gene TRBJ2-7, with D unresolved. This CDR3 has 15 residues. Between the trimmed V and J ends, which lost 2 bases and 2 bases, there was a span of 13 bases. Germline assignment: CDR1 SGHVS and CDR2 FQNEAQ. CDR3 residues: CASSLSAGPPYEQYF. CDR3 DNA: TGTGCCAGCAGCTTATCTGCTGGACCCCCCTACGAGCAGTACTTC.

The chain links TRBV10-3 to TRBJ1-1, with D possibly TRBD1 on 6 matching bases. This CDR3 spans 15 amino acids. Trimming pared 10 bases from V and 1 base from J, leaving 19 bases between. CDR1 is ENHRY, CDR2 SYGVKD, per germline. The CDR3: CATNQGPRPNTEAFF. The CDR3, as DNA: TGTGCCACGAATCAGGGGCCAAGACCGAACACTGAAGCTTTCTTT.

This clonotype has just a few counts. A much larger clone is a single base away; this may be a read error. This chain links TRBV28 with TRBJ2-3; D remains unclear. Per germline, CDR1 MDHEN and CDR2 SYDVKM. The CDR3 contains 12 residues. Trimming took off 6 bases at V and 4 bases at J, with 8 bases between the two ends. In DNA form, the CDR3 reads TGTGCCAGCAGCCATCCGGCAGATACGCAGTATTTT. Translated: CASSHPADTQYF.

The sample holds one count of this clonotype. Written as DNA, the CDR3 is TGCGCCAGCAGCTTGAGGGGCCAAGCCGCTGAAGCTTTCTTT. Translated: CASSLRGQAAEAFF. This sequence joins TRBV5-1 and TRBJ1-1; tentative D call: TRBD1 (5 bases). V lost 1 base and J lost 6, with 13 bases in between. This CDR3 comprises 14 residues. Germline V CDR1 and CDR2: SGHRS, YFSETQ.

This clonotype has a count of ten or more. At one end the junction does not follow the germline gene, possibly because of a read error. V usage is TRBV7-2 and J usage is TRBJ2-5; the D gene is possibly TRBD1 (5 bases). The germline V gene has CDR1 SGHTA and CDR2 FQGNSA. This CDR3 contains 13 residues. CDR3 sequence (DNA): TGTGCCAGCAGTTTAGGGGTTCAAGAGACCCAGTACTTC. This translates into CASSLGVQETQYF.

Regarding this clonotype: This may stem from a read error, because a much larger clone lies one nucleotide away. The chain recombines TRBV6-2 or TRBV6-3 with TRBJ2-1, with D tentatively TRBD1 (5 bases). Matching the DNA end better, TRBJ2-7 makes the J call doubtful. The CDR3 runs 17 residues. Per germline, CDR1 MNHEY and CDR2 SVGEGT. The CDR3 protein is CASSYSPPKGLYNEQYF. The CDR3 DNA follows: TGTGCCAGCAGTTACTCGCCCCCCAAGGGGCTCTACAATGAGCAGTACTTC.

This clonotype has just a few counts. This chain uses TRBV18 with TRBJ1-2; the D is unclear. CDR1 is KGHSH and CDR2 is LQKENI in the germline V gene. Deletions cut 3 bases from V and 4 bases from J, with 12 bases between. The CDR3 is 14 amino acids. The CDR3 here is CASSPASVPYGYTF. In nucleotides, the CDR3 is TGTGCCAGCTCACCCGCGTCGGTGCCCTATGGCTACACCTTC. Full variable domain (outside the CDR3, taken from reference TRBV18 and TRBJ1-2): NAGVMQNPRHLVRRRGQEARLRCSPMKGHSHVYWYRQLPEEGLKFMVYLQKENIIDESGMPKERFSAEFPKEGPSILRIQQVVRGDSAAYFCASSPASVPYGYTFGSGTRLTVV.

The J gene is TRBJ2-1, the V gene TRBV12-3 or TRBV12-4, with 8 nucleotides matching TRBD1. This CDR3 has 15 residues. V lost 7 bases and J lost 5; bases outside the gene matches: 10. The CDR3 sequence is CASTRQGKVNNEQFF. The CDR3 nucleotides are TGTGCCAGCACTAGACAGGGGAAGGTTAACAATGAGCAGTTCTTC.

V gene TRBV7-9 combines with J gene TRBJ2-7, with TRBD1 matching 7 bases. CDR3 size: 14 residues. CDR1 is SEHNR and CDR2 is FQNEAQ in the germline V gene (reference sequence). V gave up 1 base and J gave up 7 bases; unmatched junction bases: 7. CDR3 residues: CASSLGTGIREQYF. The DNA of the CDR3 is TGTGCCAGCAGCTTAGGGACAGGCATACGAGAGCAGTACTTC.

This clonotype was detected a few times. This chain connects TRBV29-1 to TRBJ2-7; 7 nucleotides align to TRBD1. The CDR3 has 14 amino acids. V shed 0 bases and J 2 bases; nucleotides not matched to a gene: 4. CDR1 and CDR2 from the germline V gene are SQVTM and ANQGSEA. Here the CDR3 reads CSVEDPDRTYEQYF. CDR3 bases: TGCAGCGTTGAAGACCCGGACAGGACCTACGAGCAGTACTTC.

The genes are TRBV12-3 or TRBV12-4 and TRBJ1-5; D is uncertain. Trimming left V 3 bases short and J 7 bases short, with 22 bases between. The CDR3 is made up of 17 amino acids. The CDR3 region has the DNA TGTGCCAGCAGTTTTCGGGGTCAGGAGCGGCCGGGCCAGCCCCAGCATTTT. Translated: CASSFRGQERPGQPQHF.

This chain connects TRBV6-5 to TRBJ2-7, with TRBD2 identical over 9 bases. Germline CDR1 is MNHEY and CDR2 is SVGAGI. J lost 2 bases, V lost 2 bases, and 4 bases had no gene match. The CDR3 is 15 residues long. The CDR3 DNA sequence: TGTGCCAGCAGTTACGGGACTAGCACGACCTACGAGCAGTACTTC. This sequence encodes CASSYGTSTTYEQYF.

The chain combines TRBV20-1 with TRBJ2-7; 11 nucleotides line up with TRBD1. The J call could be wrong; TRBJ2-5 is a better fit for the DNA end. This CDR3 contains 14 residues. From germline, CDR1 is DFQATT and CDR2 SNEGSKA (reference sequence). The CDR3 spells CSASDRGHRGTQYF. CDR3 DNA sequence: TGCAGTGCTTCGGACAGGGGGCATCGGGGGACCCAGTACTTC.

The V and J genes are TRBV20-1 and TRBJ2-3, with 8 bases that match TRBD1. The CDR3 is 14 amino acids. The germline V gene has CDR1 DFQATT and CDR2 SNEGSKA (reference sequence). V shed 4 bases and J 6 bases; nucleotides not matched to a gene: 9. The CDR3 DNA is TGCAGTGCTACCGGGACAGGTGGGGCGGATACGCAGTATTTT. Translating it yields CSATGTGGADTQYF.

This chain connects TRBV7-2 to TRBJ2-5; the D gene is possibly TRBD2 (5 bases). V was cut by 7 bases and J by 0 bases, with 9 bases left in between. The CDR3 is made up of 13 amino acids. CDR1 and CDR2 (germline): SGHTA, FQGNSA. CDR3 nucleotide sequence: TGTGCCAGCACCCGGGGTAACCAAGAGACCCAGTACTTC. Protein sequence: CASTRGNQETQYF.

There are many counts of this clonotype. In DNA form, the CDR3 reads TGTGCCAGCATTGGCCGGGCGGCATCCGAGCAGTACTTC. The encoded protein is CASIGRAASEQYF. This rearrangement joins TRBV27 to TRBJ2-7; D unresolved. From germline, CDR1 is MNHEY and CDR2 SMNVEV (reference sequence). V was clipped by 7 bases and J by 6 bases, with 16 bases between them. This CDR3 contains 13 residues.

This sequence joins TRBV20-1 and TRBJ1-4; no firm D call. The CDR3 is made up of 15 amino acids. Germline V CDR1 and CDR2: DFQATT, SNEGSKA (reference sequence). V gave up 0 bases and J gave up 8 bases, with 16 bases separating them. CDR3 sequence: CSARDRTRPLEKLFF. The CDR3 DNA reads as TGCAGTGCTAGAGATCGTACCCGGCCGCTAGAAAAACTGTTTTTT.

The chain has TRBV6-2 or TRBV6-3 and TRBJ1-1; D is possibly TRBD1 (6 bases). CDR1 and CDR2 from the germline V gene are MNHEY and SVGEGT. The CDR3 is made up of 12 amino acids. V lost 6 bases and J 4 bases, leaving 9 bases between the germline ends. CDR3 sequence reads: CASRGGATEAFF. In DNA form, the CDR3 reads TGTGCCAGCAGAGGGGGGGCCACTGAAGCTTTCTTT.

The chain employs TRBV30 and TRBJ2-5; D unclear. V dropped 3 bases and J dropped 5 bases, with 13 bases sitting between them. The CDR3 is 13 residues long. Per the germline V gene, CDR1 is GTSNPN and CDR2 is SVGIG (reference sequence). The CDR3 loop reads CAWRPHGRETQYF. DNA of the CDR3: TGTGCCTGGAGACCTCACGGTCGCGAGACCCAGTACTTC.

The chain couples TRBV28 to TRBJ1-6; 8 bases match TRBD1. The CDR3 is 16 residues long. Trimming at V came to 8 bases and at J to 4 bases, leaving 10 bases not matched to a gene. The germline V gene has CDR1 MDHEN and CDR2 SYDVKM. The CDR3 spells CASEGQGRGYNSPLHF. Written as DNA, the CDR3 is TGTGCCAGCGAAGGACAGGGTAGGGGTTATAATTCACCCCTCCACTTT.

This clonotype has a handful of counts. This chain uses TRBV2 with TRBJ1-2; D uncertain. The CDR3 runs to 11 residues. The V gene lost 8 bases and the J gene lost 4 bases, with 8 bases spanning the gap. Germline-derived CDR1 and CDR2 are SNHLY and FYNNEI. In DNA form, the CDR3 reads TGTGCCAGCGGCGATTTCTATGGCTACACCTTC. Translation: CASGDFYGYTF.

The V call is TRBV5-6, the J call TRBJ2-2, with TRBD1 matching 9 bases. The CDR3 has 15 residues. CDR1 and CDR2 from the germline V gene are SGHDT and YYEEEE. V lost 3 bases and J lost 4; bases outside the gene matches: 4. The CDR3 sequence: CASSSPDRGTGELFF. The CDR3 bases are TGTGCCAGCAGCTCCCCGGACAGGGGCACCGGGGAGCTGTTTTTT. The full variable domain, its missing parts supplied by reference TRBV5-6 and TRBJ2-2, is DAGVTQSPTHLIKTRGQQVTLRCSPKSGHDTVSWYQQALGQGPQFIFQYYEEEERQRGNFPDRFSGHQFPNYSSELNVNALLLGDSALYLCASSSPDRGTGELFFGEGSRLTVL.

This clonotype has a handful of counts. The chain joins TRBV7-2 to TRBJ2-5; 14 nucleotides match TRBD2. The CDR3 length is 14 residues. CDR1 is SGHTA, CDR2 FQGNSA, per germline. The V gene end was trimmed by 3 bases and the J gene end by 8 bases; junction bases not matched to a gene: 2. CDR3 coding DNA: TGTGCCAGCAGCTTGGGACTAGCGGGGGCAACCCAGTACTTC. Amino acid sequence: CASSLGLAGATQYF.

This clonotype was found a few times. The genes are TRBV20-1 and TRBJ2-5, with no clear D. CDR3 length: 14 amino acids. The V end was cut by 5 bases, the J end by 9 bases, with 22 bases between. CDR1 is DFQATT, CDR2 SNEGSKA, per germline (reference sequence). CDR3 amino acids: CSAEEGTKLEAQYF. The CDR3 DNA sequence: TGCAGTGCTGAAGAAGGCACCAAGCTCGAGGCCCAGTACTTC.

J is TRBJ1-5 and V is TRBV7-2; TRBD1 matches at 7 bases. The V segment lost 4 bases and the J segment 6 bases; nucleotides outside the gene matches: 3. This CDR3 is built from 13 residues. Germline values: CDR1 SGHTA, CDR2 FQGNSA. CDR3 DNA: TGTGCCAGCAGCTGGGGGGACAGTCAGCCCCAGCATTTT. Translated, it gives CASSWGDSQPQHF. Together with reference TRBV7-2 and TRBJ1-5, the CDR3 gives the full variable domain: GAGVSQSPSNKVTEKGKDVELRCDPISGHTALYWYRQSLGQGLEFLIYFQGNSAPDKSGLPSDRFSAERTGGSVSTLTIQRTQQEDSAVYLCASSWGDSQPQHFGDGTRLSIL.

Worth noting for this clonotype: A clone one base away is much larger, so this may be a read error. This sequence joins TRBV10-3 and TRBJ2-4; 7 positions agree with TRBD2. Trimming at V came to 4 bases and at J to 13 bases, leaving 7 bases not matched to a gene. The CDR3 contains 12 residues. The germline V gene has CDR1 ENHRY and CDR2 SYGVKD. CDR3: CAISVRTSKQYF. The CDR3 nucleotides read TGTGCCATCAGTGTCAGGACTAGTAAGCAGTACTTC.

V is TRBV6-2 or TRBV6-3 and J is TRBJ2-3; D may be TRBD1 or TRBD2 (5 bases each). V gave up 8 bases and J gave up 2 bases, with 17 bases separating them. This CDR3 is 15 amino acids long. The germline V gene has CDR1 MNHEY and CDR2 SVGEGT. The CDR3 nucleotides read TGTGCCAGCCTTTCCGGGACCTTAGTCACAGATACGCAGTATTTT. It yields the protein CASLSGTLVTDTQYF.

This clonotype occurred once. Germline and junction disagree at one end, which may indicate a read error. The V gene is TRBV11-2, the J gene TRBJ2-1; D possibly corresponds to TRBD1 (5 bases). The CDR3 totals 15 residues. Germline V CDR1 and CDR2: SGHAT, FQNNGV. The CDR3 coding sequence is TGTGCCGGCAGTCGTGGGGCTTCGCCCTACAATGAGCAGTTCTTC. Amino acids: CAGSRGASPYNEQFF.

This chain uses TRBV27 with TRBJ1-2; perhaps TRBD1 as D (6 bases). The CDR3 is 13 residues long. Germline assignment: CDR1 MNHEY and CDR2 SMNVEV (reference sequence). The germline V and J ends were trimmed by 6 bases and 6 bases, with 14 bases remaining between them. The CDR3 sequence: CASRNQGFHGYTF. In nucleotides, the CDR3 is TGTGCCAGCAGGAATCAGGGGTTTCATGGCTACACCTTC.

The V gene is TRBV27, the J gene TRBJ1-1; 9 bases are a match to TRBD1. The CDR3 length is 15 residues. V dropped 2 bases and J dropped 3; count of bases not matched to a gene: 4. Germline V CDR1 and CDR2: MNHEY, SMNVEV (reference sequence). The CDR3 here is CASSLLDRGYTEAFF. The CDR3 bases are TGTGCCAGCAGTTTACTGGACAGGGGATACACTGAAGCTTTCTTT.

This sequence joins TRBV20-1 and TRBJ2-5; no definite D call. The CDR3 is 14 amino acids. The germline V gene has CDR1 DFQATT and CDR2 SNEGSKA (reference sequence). V lost 5 bases and J lost 5, with 18 bases in between. CDR3 bases: TGCAGTGCTCCAGGACCCTTCCGGAGCGAGACCCAGTACTTC. Amino acids: CSAPGPFRSETQYF.

This chain joins TRBV15 and TRBJ1-5, with a possible D match to TRBD1 (5 bases). The CDR3 extends over 14 amino acids. The germline CDR1 and CDR2 sequences are LNHNV and YYDKDF (reference sequence). V was pared by 4 bases and J by 7 bases, with 14 bases between. For the CDR3, the DNA is TGTGCCACCAGCATGCGACAGTTTAGACAGCCCCAGCATTTT. Encoded protein: CATSMRQFRQPQHF.